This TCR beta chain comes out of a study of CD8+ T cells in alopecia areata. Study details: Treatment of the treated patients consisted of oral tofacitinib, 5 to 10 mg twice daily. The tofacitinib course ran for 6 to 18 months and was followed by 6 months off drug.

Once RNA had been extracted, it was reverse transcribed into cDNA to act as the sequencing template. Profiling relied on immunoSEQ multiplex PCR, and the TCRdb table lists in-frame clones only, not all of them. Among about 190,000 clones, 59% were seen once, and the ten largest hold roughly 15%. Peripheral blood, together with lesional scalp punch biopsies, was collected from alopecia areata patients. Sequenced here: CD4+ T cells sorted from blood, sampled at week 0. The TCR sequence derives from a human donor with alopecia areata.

CDR3 loop: CASNLGQGYGYTF. CDR3 sequence (DNA): TGTGCCAGCAACCTCGGACAGGGGTATGGCTACACCTTC. The chain recombines TRBV25-1 with TRBJ1-2; TRBD1 agrees at 9 bases. The length of the CDR3 is 13 residues. J lost 5 bases, V lost 7 bases, and 5 bases had no gene match. Germline assignment: CDR1 MGHDK and CDR2 SYGVNS.